These 25 T cell receptor beta chains were sequenced from one sample in a study of blood T cell repertoires in COVID-19. Using immunoSEQ multiplex PCR, the repertoire was profiled, and TCRdb retains in-frame clones only, with some absent. Among around 280,000 clones listed, around 84% were seen once. Sequenced sample: peripheral blood. The receptors originated from a man aged 65 to 79 with acute or convalescent COVID-19.

This chain uses TRBV4-1 with TRBJ1-2; 7 bases fit TRBD1. The CDR3 is made up of 13 amino acids. V was clipped by 4 bases and J by 2 bases; unmatched bases: 1. The V gene's germline CDR1 is MGHRA and CDR2 YSYEKL. The DNA for the CDR3 is TGCGCCAGCAGCCGGGGACAGAACTATGGCTACACCTTC. Translated, it gives CASSRGQNYGYTF.

This chain joins TRBV28 and TRBJ2-1; D gene unclear. The length of the CDR3 is 13 residues. CDR1 is MDHEN and CDR2 is SYDVKM in the germline V gene. The ends were cut back, 7 bases at V and 3 bases at J, with 10 bases in the middle. The CDR3 nucleotides read TGTGCCAGCACAACCACATACTACAATGAGCAGTTCTTC. Its protein product is CASTTTYYNEQFF.

J is TRBJ1-3 and V is TRBV21-1; TRBD1, as called in the table, went unchecked against the DNA. TRBV21-1 is annotated as a pseudogene. The CDR3 loop spans 18 amino acids. The CDR3 coding sequence is TGTGCCAGCAGCAACAAGAACCGACAGTCCCCGATCGAAAACACCATATATTTT. This encodes CASSNKNRQSPIENTIYF.

The rearrangement links TRBV10-3 to TRBJ2-3, with 8 bases fitting TRBD1. The CDR3 contains 17 residues. With 4 bases clipped from V and 2 bases from J, the junction kept 11 bases outside the gene matches. Germline V CDR1 and CDR2: ENHRY, SYGVKD. As DNA, the CDR3 is TGTGCCATCAGTGGACGGACAGGGCGAGAGCACACAGATACGCAGTATTTT. Encoded protein: CAISGRTGREHTDTQYF.

This chain joins TRBV20-1 and TRBJ2-3; no firm D call. The CDR3 contains 11 residues. V dropped 3 bases and J dropped 4 bases, with 5 bases sitting between them. The germline gives CDR1 DFQATT, CDR2 SNEGSKA (reference sequence). The CDR3 sequence is CSASLSDTQYF. CDR3 DNA: TGCAGTGCTAGTCTTTCAGATACGCAGTATTTT.

The V and J genes are TRBV5-5 and TRBJ2-2; tentative D call: TRBD2 (5 bases). Germline V CDR1 and CDR2: SGHKS, YYEKEE (reference sequence). The CDR3 loop spans 12 amino acids. Trimming took off 4 bases at V and 6 bases at J, with 7 bases between the two ends. Written as DNA, the CDR3 is TGTGCCAGCAGCCCCGGGGCCGGGGAGCTGTTTTTT. This gives the protein CASSPGAGELFF.

This chain joins TRBV30 and TRBJ1-2; 10 nucleotides line up with TRBD1. Unmatched junction bases numbered 9, after V lost 3 bases and J lost 8 bases. The CDR3 is made up of 14 amino acids. Germline lookup yields CDR1 GTSNPN and CDR2 SVGIG (reference sequence). CDR3 in DNA: TGTGCCTGGAGGGAGGGACAGGGGAATATCGGCTACACCTTC. This codes for CAWREGQGNIGYTF. Full variable domain (rest looked up from reference TRBV30 and TRBJ1-2): SQTIHQWPATLVQPVGSPLSLECTVEGTSNPNLYWYRQAAGRGLQLLFYSVGIGQISSEVPQNLSASRPQDRQFILSSKKLLLSDSGFYLCAWREGQGNIGYTFGSGTRLTVV.

The CDR3 DNA is TGTGCCAGCAGCCTCCAACAGGGGGCGATGGGCAATCAGCCCCAGCATTTT. This gives the protein CASSLQQGAMGNQPQHF. This sequence joins TRBV7-9 and TRBJ1-5; 9 nucleotides align to TRBD1. The junction had 10 bases not matched to a gene; V was cut back by 5 bases and J by 2 bases. The CDR3 is made up of 17 amino acids. Germline V lookup: CDR1 SEHNR, CDR2 FQNEAQ (reference sequence). The whole variable domain, remainder taken from reference TRBV7-9 and TRBJ1-5, is DTGVSQNPRHKITKRGQNVTFRCDPISEHNRLYWYRQTLGQGPEFLTYFQNEAQLEKSRLLSDRFSAERPKGSFSTLEIQRTEQGDSAMYLCASSLQQGAMGNQPQHFGDGTRLSIL.

The rearrangement links TRBV5-1 to TRBJ1-5; a possible D gene is TRBD1 (6 bases). Per germline, CDR1 SGHRS and CDR2 YFSETQ. V was clipped by 0 bases and J by 6 bases, with 16 bases between them. The CDR3 spans 16 residues. The CDR3: CASSLGDQTGGQPQHF. The CDR3 region has the DNA TGCGCCAGCAGCTTGGGGGATCAGACAGGCGGTCAGCCCCAGCATTTT.

The J gene is TRBJ1-5, the V gene TRBV28; 9 bases line up with TRBD1. Germline trimming cut 4 bases from V and 4 bases from J; bases unmatched to any gene: 8. The V gene's germline CDR1 is MDHEN and CDR2 SYDVKM. CDR3 size: 16 residues. CDR3 protein: CASSSITGGGNQPQHF. In DNA, the CDR3 is TGTGCCAGCAGTTCAATTACAGGGGGCGGGAATCAGCCCCAGCATTTT.

A single count supports this clone. V and J are TRBV5-8 and TRBJ2-7; TRBD2 is a possible D gene (6 bases). Germline CDR1 reads SGHTS; CDR2 reads YDEGEE. V lost 0 bases and J 0 bases, leaving 10 bases between the germline ends. The CDR3 covers 15 residues. CDR3 coding DNA: TGTGCCAGCAGCTTGGGGGGACTGACCTCCTACGAGCAGTACTTC. Protein: CASSLGGLTSYEQYF.

V and J are TRBV11-3 and TRBJ2-3; D might be TRBD2 (6 bases). Trimming shortened V by 0 bases and J by 0 bases, and 10 bases separated the two germline ends. Germline V gene lookup returns CDR1 SGHNT and CDR2 YENEEA. The CDR3 is 16 residues long. The CDR3 coding sequence is TGTGCCAGCAGCTTAGATCGGGCGGGGAGCACAGATACGCAGTATTTT. Translating gives CASSLDRAGSTDTQYF.

The V gene is TRBV3-1 (or the pseudogene TRBV3-2), the J gene TRBJ1-1; TRBD1 might be the D (5 bases). V was clipped by 5 bases and J by 0 bases, with 19 bases between them. CDR1 is LGHDT, CDR2 YNNKEL, per germline (reference sequence). There are 17 residues in the CDR3. CDR3 amino acids: CASSNGDRQKMNTEAFF. The DNA of the CDR3 is TGTGCCAGCAGCAATGGAGACAGACAAAAAATGAACACTGAAGCTTTCTTT.

The chain uses TRBV5-1 and TRBJ1-2, with TRBD1 matching over 7 bases. This CDR3 is built from 13 residues. V lost 5 bases and J lost 2; bases outside the gene matches: 3. Germline CDR1 reads SGHRS; CDR2 reads YFSETQ. As DNA, the CDR3 is TGCGCCAGCAGAGGGGACAGCAACTATGGCTACACCTTC. Translated: CASRGDSNYGYTF. Combining the CDR3 with reference TRBV5-1 and TRBJ1-2 gives the whole variable domain KAGVTQTPRYLIKTRGQQVTLSCSPISGHRSVSWYQQTPGQGLQFLFEYFSETQRNKGNFPGRFSGRQFSNSRSEMNVSTLELGDSALYLCASRGDSNYGYTFGSGTRLTVV.

The CDR3 loop is CASSLRSNNEQFF. In nucleotides, the CDR3 is TGTGCCAGCAGCCTCCGGTCGAACAATGAGCAGTTCTTC. This chain uses TRBV13 with TRBJ2-1; D call uncertain. V was pared by 5 bases and J by 5 bases, with 10 bases between. The CDR3 spans 13 residues. CDR1 and CDR2 (germline): PRHDT, FYEKMQ (reference sequence). The full variable domain, rest sourced from reference TRBV13 and TRBJ2-1, is AAGVIQSPRHLIKEKRETATLKCYPIPRHDTVYWYQQGPGQDPQFLISFYEKMQSDKGSIPDRFSAQQFSDYHSELNMSSLELGDSALYFCASSLRSNNEQFFGPGTRLTVL.

The CDR3 loop is CASSLGQHTQYF. CDR3 nucleotide sequence: TGTGCCAGCAGTTTGGGACAACATACGCAGTATTTT. The genes are TRBV28 and TRBJ2-3; D possibly corresponds to TRBD1 (6 bases). The V end was cut by 3 bases, the J end by 7 bases, with 8 bases between. From germline, CDR1 is MDHEN and CDR2 SYDVKM. CDR3 length equals 12 residues. The whole variable domain, remainder taken from reference TRBV28 and TRBJ2-3, is DVKVTQSSRYLVKRTGEKVFLECVQDMDHENMFWYRQDPGLGLRLIYFSYDVKMKEKGDIPEGYSVSREKKERFSLILESASTNQTSMYLCASSLGQHTQYFGPGTRLTVL.

The chain joins TRBV27 to TRBJ1-6; tentative D call: TRBD1 (6 bases). V lost 1 base and J lost 10, with 14 bases in between. The CDR3 is made up of 15 amino acids. CDR1 and CDR2 (germline): MNHEY, SMNVEV (reference sequence). Here the CDR3 reads CASSLLARGHSPLHF. In DNA, the CDR3 is TGTGCCAGCAGTTTATTAGCCAGGGGACACTCACCCCTCCACTTT.

The table lists this clone with a count of one. The chain is built from TRBV4-3 and TRBJ2-2; the match to TRBD2 covers 11 bases. The V segment lost 0 bases and the J segment 1 base; nucleotides outside the gene matches: 1. CDR1 is LGHNA and CDR2 is YSLEER in the germline V gene. The CDR3 is made up of 17 amino acids. CDR3 in amino acids: CASSQDLAGGNTGELFF. CDR3 in DNA: TGCGCCAGCAGCCAAGATCTAGCGGGAGGGAACACCGGGGAGCTGTTTTTT.

The J gene is TRBJ2-1, the V gene TRBV4-2; 7 bases are shared with TRBD1. The CDR3 covers 15 residues. The germline V gene has CDR1 LGHNA and CDR2 YNFKEQ. J gave up 5 bases and V 2 bases, and 6 bases lay outside the gene matches. CDR3 in amino acids: CASSQITGVDNEQFF. The CDR3 nucleotides are TGTGCCAGCAGCCAAATTACAGGGGTGGACAATGAGCAGTTCTTC.

The chain recombines TRBV4-2 with TRBJ2-1; 9 nucleotides line up with TRBD2. V dropped 6 bases and J dropped 9; count of bases not matched to a gene: 12. Germline CDR1 and CDR2: LGHNA and YNFKEQ. This CDR3 has 15 amino acids. The DNA for the CDR3 is TGTGCCAGCAGGCTAAAAGCGGCAGCGGGAGGTGAGCAGTTCTTC. Amino acids: CASRLKAAAGGEQFF.

This chain links TRBV7-2 with TRBJ2-5; tentative D call: TRBD1 (6 bases). Trimming pared 7 bases from V and 5 bases from J, leaving 17 bases between. CDR1 and CDR2 from the germline V gene are SGHTA and FQGNSA. This CDR3 contains 14 residues. CDR3 amino acids: CASTPVQGGETQYF. The CDR3, as DNA: TGTGCCAGCACCCCTGTACAGGGTGGGGAGACCCAGTACTTC.

V is TRBV29-1 and J is TRBJ2-5; no reliable D call. Germline V CDR1 and CDR2: SQVTM, ANQGSEA. The germline V and J ends were trimmed by 3 bases and 2 bases, with 7 bases remaining between them. The length of the CDR3 is 12 residues. The CDR3: CSVDLLQETQYF. In DNA form, the CDR3 reads TGCAGCGTTGACCTTTTACAAGAGACCCAGTACTTC. Drawing the rest from reference TRBV29-1 and TRBJ2-5, the complete variable domain is SAVISQKPSRDICQRGTSLTIQCQVDSQVTMMFWYRQQPGQSLTLIATANQGSEATYESGFVIDKFPISRPNLTFSTLTVSNMSPEDSSIYLCSVDLLQETQYFGPGTRLLVL.

J is TRBJ1-6 and V is TRBV7-9; possible D gene TRBD1, 6 bases. V was trimmed by 4 bases and J by 7 bases, leaving 14 bases between them. The V gene's germline CDR1 is SEHNR and CDR2 FQNEAQ (reference sequence). This CDR3 comprises 15 residues. DNA for the CDR3: TGTGCCAGCAGCTCACAGGGTCCCTCGAATTCACCCCTCCACTTT. Its translation is CASSSQGPSNSPLHF.

The gene calls are TRBV28 and TRBJ1-4; no clear D gene. With 3 bases removed from V and 5 bases from J, the gap between germline ends came to 13 bases. Germline assignment: CDR1 MDHEN and CDR2 SYDVKM. CDR3 length: 15 amino acids. CDR3 loop: CASSFQTRRNEKLFF. Written as DNA, the CDR3 is TGTGCCAGCAGTTTCCAAACTAGGCGAAATGAAAAACTGTTTTTT.

The chain is built from TRBV7-3 and TRBJ1-4; D possibly corresponds to TRBD1 (6 bases). Germline V gene data show CDR1 as SGHTA and CDR2 as FQGTGA. The CDR3 sequence is 15 residues long. V was pared by 3 bases and J by 4 bases, with 12 bases between. This CDR3 is CASSFGQRFNEKLFF. DNA for the CDR3: TGTGCCAGCAGCTTCGGACAGCGTTTTAATGAAAAACTGTTTTTT.